This record covers a single T cell receptor beta chain. Antigen specificity is unknown. Germline-derived CDR1 and CDR2 are SEHNR and FQNEAQ (reference sequence). This CDR3 comprises 15 residues. V was cut by 3 bases and J by 8 bases, with 19 bases left in between. These data are taken from a study of T cell repertoires in cytomegalovirus infection. Across the study: In the study, CMV epitopes included recently identified HLA-C-restricted and well-studied HLA-B-restricted ones. The public TCR beta signatures pointed to both CMV infection and matching HLA type. Broader study findings: HLA-C-restricted CMV clonotypes gave the most frequent clonotype in two of eight donors.

One entry per CDR3 protein results from TCRdb running MiXCR on the reads. The data contain hundreds of thousands of distinct CDR3 sequences, roughly a third of them singletons. This chain uses TRBV7-9 with TRBJ1-2; D might be TRBD1 (6 bases). The receptor was derived from a human donor in good health (CMV status not recorded). Some clones in this sample may be carry-over from other donors' samples. The sample in question was cultured PBMCs, obtained from culture after CMV antigen stimulation. The CDR3 region has the DNA TGTGCCAGCAGCTTGGGTTTACCGACAGGCGGGGGCTACACCTTC. It codes for CASSLGLPTGGGYTF.